These T cell receptor beta chains were read from a single sample in a study of cytomegalovirus exposure and HLA in healthy donors. Data came from immunoSEQ multiplex PCR; TCRdb stores just in-frame clones and leaves some out. This table has roughly 150,000 clones, around 79% appearing once. What was sequenced was PBMCs. Receptor source: a male donor in good health and CMV-seronegative. The CDR3 runs from the conserved cysteine through the conserved F or W. The order of the fields is V gene, clone size, D gene, J gene, CDR3 DNA, CDR3 protein. D genes are given only for firm matches. Not every row has a clone size; where given, it reads once, few, many or a size class.

V: TRBV6-7; size: -; D: TRBD2; J: TRBJ2-1; DNA: TGTGCCAGCCTCCCGTGGAGGACTAGCGGGACCCGCTCCTACAATGAGCAGTTCTTC; CDR3: CASLPWRTSGTRSYNEQFF
V: TRBV11-3; size: -; D: -; J: TRBJ2-5; DNA: TGTGCCAGCAGCCCTGGTGGCGGGAAGGGTACGGAGACCCAGTACTTC; CDR3: CASSPGGGKGTETQYF
V: TRBV6-5; size: -; D: -; J: TRBJ1-4; DNA: TGTGCCAGCAGTGGGGTCGGGGGAGGCTATGAAAAACTGTTTTTT; CDR3: CASSGVGGGYEKLFF
V: TRBV30; size: -; D: -; J: TRBJ2-6; DNA: TGTGCCTGGGATAACTCCTCTGGGGCCAACGTCCTGACTTTC; CDR3: CAWDNSSGANVLTF
V: TRBV4-1; size: few; D: TRBD2; J: TRBJ2-1; DNA: TGCGCCAGCAGCCCCCTTCCCGGCGGGAGTGGCGGTGAGCAGTTCTTC; CDR3: CASSPLPGGSGGEQFF
V: TRBV7-2; size: -; D: TRBD1; J: TRBJ2-7; DNA: TGTGCCAGCAGCTACGGGACAGGGGGCACCTACGAGCAGTACTTC; CDR3: CASSYGTGGTYEQYF
V: TRBV11-2; size: once; D: -; J: TRBJ2-5; DNA: TGTGCCAGCAGCTCCCTTTTGTGGACCCAGTACTTC; CDR3: CASSSLLWTQYF
V: TRBV19; size: -; D: TRBD1; J: TRBJ2-5; DNA: TGTGCCAGTAGCGTAGGACAGGGGATGGAGACCCAGTACTTC; CDR3: CASSVGQGMETQYF
V: TRBV20-1; size: -; D: -; J: TRBJ2-7; DNA: TGCAGCGGGGAACATAACTACGAGCAGTACTTC; CDR3: CSGEHNYEQYF
V: TRBV6-4; size: once; D: -; J: TRBJ1-1; DNA: TGTGCCAGCAGTGACTCCGCAGGGGCCGGGAACACTGAAGCTTTCTTT; CDR3: CASSDSAGAGNTEAFF
V: TRBV2; size: -; D: TRBD2; J: TRBJ2-7; DNA: TGTGCCAGCAGTGAAGCGCAAGCGGGACCATACTACGAGCAGTACTTC; CDR3: CASSEAQAGPYYEQYF
V: TRBV25-1; size: -; D: -; J: TRBJ2-3; DNA: TGTGCCAGCAGTGAATCATCCGCAGAAACAGATACGCAGTATTTT; CDR3: CASSESSAETDTQYF
V: TRBV5-4; size: -; D: TRBD1; J: TRBJ2-3; DNA: TGTGCCAGCAGCTTGGACAGGGGTACAGATACGCAGTATTTT; CDR3: CASSLDRGTDTQYF
V: TRBV30; size: few; D: TRBD1; J: TRBJ1-5; DNA: TGTGCCTGGAACCGCAGGGGGCAGAGCAATCAGCCCCAGCATTTT; CDR3: CAWNRRGQSNQPQHF
V: TRBV19; size: -; D: -; J: TRBJ1-4; DNA: TGTGCCAGTAGTCGACTTCAGGAAAAACTGTTTTTT; CDR3: CASSRLQEKLFF
V: TRBV6-6; size: -; D: -; J: TRBJ2-7; DNA: TGTGCCAGCAGTCCCGGACAGTACGAGCAGTACTTC; CDR3: CASSPGQYEQYF
V: TRBV6-6; size: -; D: -; J: TRBJ2-1; DNA: TGTGCCAGCAGTTATGTAGCTAGCGATTACAATGAGCAGTTCTTC; CDR3: CASSYVASDYNEQFF
V: TRBV9; size: -; D: TRBD2; J: TRBJ2-5; DNA: TGTGCCAGCAGCGTAGGACTAGCGGGGGGGGGACCCCAAGAGACCCAGTACTTC; CDR3: CASSVGLAGGGPQETQYF
V: TRBV19; size: -; D: -; J: TRBJ1-1; DNA: TGTGCCAGTAGGAGTGTTAGGGGGGGGGACACTGAAGCTTTCTTT; CDR3: CASRSVRGGDTEAFF
V: TRBV2; size: -; D: TRBD1; J: TRBJ1-2; DNA: TGTGCCAGCACCCAAGGGGGCGCTAACTATGGCTACACCTTC; CDR3: CASTQGGANYGYTF
V: TRBV5-1; size: few; D: -; J: TRBJ2-3; DNA: TGCGCCAGCAGCTTGGACGGGAGTCCGTCAGATACGCAGTATTTT; CDR3: CASSLDGSPSDTQYF
V: TRBV6-5; size: -; D: -; J: TRBJ1-2; DNA: TGTGCCAGCAGTTCCGGCTATGGCTACACCTTC; CDR3: CASSSGYGYTF
V: TRBV9; size: -; D: TRBD2; J: TRBJ2-7; DNA: TGTGCCAGCAGCGTAGGCTCCGCTAGCGGGGAACGTAACGAGCAGTACTTC; CDR3: CASSVGSASGERNEQYF
V: TRBV5-1; size: -; D: TRBD1; J: TRBJ2-2; DNA: TGCGCCAGCAGCTTGGCGGGACAGGGTAGCGGGGAGCTGTTTTTT; CDR3: CASSLAGQGSGELFF
V: TRBV30; size: -; D: -; J: TRBJ2-2; DNA: TGTGCCTGGAGTTCATGGGGAGTGGGGGAGCTGTTTTTT; CDR3: CAWSSWGVGELFF
V: TRBV7-9; size: -; D: -; J: TRBJ1-1; DNA: TGTGCCAGCAGGGGGGGGAGGAACACTGAAGCTTTCTTT; CDR3: CASRGGRNTEAFF
V: TRBV2; size: once; D: TRBD2; J: TRBJ2-7; DNA: TGTGCCAGCATCGACTACGTTTCGGGAGGCGAGCAGTACTTC; CDR3: CASIDYVSGGEQYF
V: TRBV6-1; size: -; D: TRBD2; J: TRBJ2-3; DNA: TGTGCCAGCAGTGAAGCCCGACTAGCACTGAGCACAGATACGCAGTATTTT; CDR3: CASSEARLALSTDTQYF
V: TRBV5-1; size: -; D: TRBD1; J: TRBJ2-5; DNA: TGCGCCAGCAGCACGGGGACAGGGGGGACCCAAGAGACCCAGTACTTC; CDR3: CASSTGTGGTQETQYF
V: TRBV7-3; size: -; D: -; J: TRBJ2-1; DNA: TGTGCCAGCAGCGCGGGAAACAACAATGAGCAGTTCTTC; CDR3: CASSAGNNNEQFF
V: TRBV25-1; size: -; D: -; J: TRBJ1-5; DNA: TGTGCCAGCAGTGACGTCGGTGGTGGTCAGCCCCAGCATTTT; CDR3: CASSDVGGGQPQHF
V: TRBV11-3; size: -; D: -; J: TRBJ1-2; DNA: TGTGCCAGCAGCCCAGGGAACTATGGCTACACCTTC; CDR3: CASSPGNYGYTF
V: TRBV14; size: -; D: TRBD1; J: TRBJ2-3; DNA: TGTGCCAGCAGCCAAGAAGACAGGGGGATTTGGGGCACAGATACGCAGTATTTT; CDR3: CASSQEDRGIWGTDTQYF
V: TRBV19; size: -; D: -; J: TRBJ2-1; DNA: TGTGCCAGCCAGGAAGGGGGAACCTACAATGAGCAGTTCTTC; CDR3: CASQEGGTYNEQFF
V: TRBV7-6; size: -; D: TRBD1; J: TRBJ1-3; DNA: TGTGCCAGCAGCTCGGGACAGTGGGGGAACACCATATATTTT; CDR3: CASSSGQWGNTIYF
V: TRBV19; size: -; D: -; J: TRBJ2-5; DNA: TGTGCCAGTAGCCCCTCGGGGTGGGTCCAAGAGACCCAGTACTTC; CDR3: CASSPSGWVQETQYF
V: TRBV19; size: -; D: TRBD1; J: TRBJ1-1; DNA: TGTGCCAGTAGTGGACAGGGATCAAAGGGGGAAGCTTTCTTT; CDR3: CASSGQGSKGEAFF
V: TRBV5-1; size: -; D: TRBD1; J: TRBJ1-4; DNA: TGCGCCAGCAGCCCCGGGACAGCGGGCGAAAAACTGTTTTTT; CDR3: CASSPGTAGEKLFF